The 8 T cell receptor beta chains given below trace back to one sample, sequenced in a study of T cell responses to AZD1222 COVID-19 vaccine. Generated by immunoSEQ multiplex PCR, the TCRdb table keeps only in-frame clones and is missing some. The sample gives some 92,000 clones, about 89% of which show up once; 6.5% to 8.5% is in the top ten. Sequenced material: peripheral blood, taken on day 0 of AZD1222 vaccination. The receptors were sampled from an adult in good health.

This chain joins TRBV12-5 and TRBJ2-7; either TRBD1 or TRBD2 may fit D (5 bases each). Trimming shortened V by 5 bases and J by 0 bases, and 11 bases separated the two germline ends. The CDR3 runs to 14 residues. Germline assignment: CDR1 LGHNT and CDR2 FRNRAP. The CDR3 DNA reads TGTGCTAGTGGTGGGACCGAAGTCTCCTACGAGCAGTACTTC. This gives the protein CASGGTEVSYEQYF.

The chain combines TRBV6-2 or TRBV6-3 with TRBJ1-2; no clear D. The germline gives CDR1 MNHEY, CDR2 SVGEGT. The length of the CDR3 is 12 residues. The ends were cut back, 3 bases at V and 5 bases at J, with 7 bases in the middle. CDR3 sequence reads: CASSYDPYGYTF. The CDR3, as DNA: TGTGCCAGCAGTTATGACCCTTATGGCTACACCTTC.

The DNA for the CDR3 is TGTGCCAGCAGCTTAGGGACAGGGGCTTCTTGGCAGCCCCAGCATTTT. Translated, it gives CASSLGTGASWQPQHF. This rearrangement joins TRBV7-9 to TRBJ1-5; 9 bases fit TRBD1. Germline lookup yields CDR1 SEHNR and CDR2 FQNEAQ (reference sequence). The junction had 8 bases not matched to a gene; V was cut back by 1 base and J by 7 bases. This CDR3 region has 16 residues.

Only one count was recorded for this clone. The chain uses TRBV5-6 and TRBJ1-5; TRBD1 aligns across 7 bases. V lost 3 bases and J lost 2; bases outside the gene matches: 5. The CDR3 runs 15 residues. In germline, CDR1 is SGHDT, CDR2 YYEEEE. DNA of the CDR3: TGTGCCAGCAGCTCCGACAGGGTGGGCAATCAGCCCCAGCATTTT. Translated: CASSSDRVGNQPQHF.

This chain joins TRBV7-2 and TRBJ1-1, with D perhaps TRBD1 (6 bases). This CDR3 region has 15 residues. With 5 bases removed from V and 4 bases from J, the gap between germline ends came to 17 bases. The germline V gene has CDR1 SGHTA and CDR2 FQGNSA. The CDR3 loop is CASSRGRLRSTEAFF. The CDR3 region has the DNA TGTGCCAGCAGCCGGGGGCGCTTGAGGAGCACTGAAGCTTTCTTT. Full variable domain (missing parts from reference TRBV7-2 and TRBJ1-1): GAGVSQSPSNKVTEKGKDVELRCDPISGHTALYWYRQSLGQGLEFLIYFQGNSAPDKSGLPSDRFSAERTGGSVSTLTIQRTQQEDSAVYLCASSRGRLRSTEAFFGQGTRLTVV.

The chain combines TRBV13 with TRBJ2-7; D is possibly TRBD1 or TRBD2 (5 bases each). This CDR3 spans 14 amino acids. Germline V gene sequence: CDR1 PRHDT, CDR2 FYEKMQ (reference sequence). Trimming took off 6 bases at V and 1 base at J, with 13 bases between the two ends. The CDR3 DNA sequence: TGTGCCAGCAGACCCCGGGACGGTTCCTACGAGCAGTACTTC. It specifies CASRPRDGSYEQYF.

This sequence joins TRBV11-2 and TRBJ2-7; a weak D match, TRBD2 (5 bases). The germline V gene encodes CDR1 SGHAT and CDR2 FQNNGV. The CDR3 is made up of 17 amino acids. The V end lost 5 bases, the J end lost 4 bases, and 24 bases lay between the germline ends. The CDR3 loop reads CASSPPAIAPEVYEQYF. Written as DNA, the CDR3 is TGTGCCAGCAGCCCGCCGGCTATAGCACCGGAGGTTTACGAGCAGTACTTC.

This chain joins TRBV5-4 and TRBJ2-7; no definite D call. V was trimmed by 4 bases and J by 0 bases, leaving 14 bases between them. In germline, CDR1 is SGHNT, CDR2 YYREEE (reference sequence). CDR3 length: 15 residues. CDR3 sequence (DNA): TGTGCCAGCAGCCAACGAACGCGGAGCTCCTACGAGCAGTACTTC. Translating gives CASSQRTRSSYEQYF.